What follows is one TCR beta chain and its context. No antigen is known for it. CD45RA+ naive and CD45RA-negative memory subsets were separated from CD4+ cells. This sample was included in a study of shared clonotypes between healthy human individuals. Study-level findings and limits: Rarefaction analysis demonstrated incomplete sorted-subset sequencing notwithstanding large depth. Roughly 5% of naive CD4 clonotypes were shared across a few donors. Relative to memory subsets, naive subsets generally showed larger estimated richness.

The germline gives CDR1 SGHRS, CDR2 YFSETQ. Deletions cut 4 bases from V and 7 bases from J, with 21 bases between. CDR3 size: 15 residues. The protocol was immunoSEQ multiplex PCR, while the TCRdb copy is restricted to in-frame clones and leaves out a portion. The table lists 2 million to 2.5 million clones, 90% to 96% of them singletons. This TCR was recovered from a man aged 18 to 29 in good health. The sequencing sample was made of naive CD4+ T cells sorted from blood. The subset here: CD45RA+ positively selected. This chain connects TRBV5-1 to TRBJ2-7; D assignment may be TRBD1 or TRBD2 (6 bases each). Here the CDR3 reads CASSPRGGSPGEQYF. CDR3 coding DNA: TGCGCCAGCAGCCCCCGAGGGGGGTCCCCGGGGGAGCAGTACTTC.